The clone carrying this T cell receptor beta chain was seen a handful of times. The antigen remains unidentified. A read error may explain this, as a much larger clone is one base away. Broader study findings: Tumor memory CD4+ T cell TCR gene usage was found to cluster with blood and lymph node memory CD4+ cells and with lymph node naive CD4+ cells. Greatest tumor Treg TCR overlap was with tumor naive CD4+ cells. Larger-cohort validation covered only one TCR beta V-J rearrangement.

Semi-nested PCR with Nested Universal Primer A followed constant-region reverse priming of full-length variable regions. Each CDR3 protein gets one entry after TCRdb re-called the 5' RACE reads with MiXCR. Here the sample spans tens of thousands of distinct CDR3 sequences, less than 25% being singletons. Tregs were sorted as CD4+CD25+CD127-/low cells. The germline CDR1 and CDR2 sequences are SGHTA and FQGTGA. This CDR3 region has 14 residues. The chain is built from TRBV7-3 and TRBJ1-1; 7 positions match TRBD1. The sequenced sample consisted of Tregs sorted from blood. This receptor was obtained from a female donor with breast cancer. The CDR3 sequence is CTSSLTSGGTEAFF. Written as DNA, the CDR3 is TGTACCAGCAGCCTGACATCAGGGGGCACTGAAGCTTTCTTT.